These T cell receptor beta chains were read from a single sample in a study of Graves' ophthalmopathy and Graves' hyperthyroidism. TCRdb independently ran MiXCR on the multiplex PCR reads; one entry per CDR3 protein. The sample lists about 400,000 distinct CDR3 sequences, around 16% occurring once. The sample taken for sequencing was peripheral blood. The receptors stem from a woman under 30 with Graves' ophthalmopathy. Each CDR3 is given with its conserved first and last residue. The D gene is left open where the match is weak. The size entry is marked missing in some rows and otherwise reads once, few, many or a size class.

size,V,J,D,CDR3,DNA
many,TRBV5-1,TRBJ1-1,TRBD1,CASSKGQGGYTEAFF,TGCGCCAGCAGCAAAGGACAGGGAGGCTACACTGAAGCTTTCTTT
many,TRBV7-2,TRBJ2-5,-,CASSLQVQRETQYF,TGTGCCAGCAGCTTGCAGGTCCAGAGGGAGACCCAGTACTTC
many,TRBV28,TRBJ2-7,-,CASSGKYEQYF,TGTGCCAGCAGTGGGAAGTACGAGCAGTACTTC
-,TRBV28,TRBJ1-5,TRBD1,CASSFGTGYSNQPQHF,TGTGCCAGCAGTTTTGGGACAGGGTATAGCAATCAGCCCCAGCATTTT
many,TRBV6-2/TRBV6-3,TRBJ2-7,-,CASSRIVNSYEQYF,TGTGCCAGCAGTAGAATAGTCAACTCCTACGAGCAGTACTTC
many,TRBV27,TRBJ1-1,TRBD1,CASSPGGDTEAFF,TGTGCCAGCAGCCCAGGGGGGGACACTGAAGCTTTCTTT
many,TRBV7-2,TRBJ1-5,-,CASSLVSSGRGALNQPQHF,TGTGCCAGCAGCTTAGTTAGCTCCGGTCGAGGTGCCCTCAATCAGCCCCAGCATTTT
-,TRBV5-1,TRBJ1-1,-,CASSLDSQIRGTEAFF,TGCGCCAGCAGCTTGGATTCCCAAATCCGGGGCACTGAAGCTTTCTTT
many,TRBV7-9,TRBJ1-1,-,CASSLDWLSEAFF,TGTGCCAGCAGCTTAGATTGGTTGTCTGAAGCTTTCTTT
-,TRBV12-3/TRBV12-4,TRBJ1-1,-,CASSWGFANTEAFF,TGTGCCAGCAGTTGGGGGTTCGCGAACACTGAAGCTTTCTTT
many,TRBV30,TRBJ1-1,-,CAWSVNTEAFF,TGTGCCTGGAGTGTCAACACTGAAGCTTTCTTT
many,TRBV30,TRBJ1-2,TRBD1,CAWTRGQGIDYGYTF,TGTGCCTGGACACGGGGACAGGGGATCGACTATGGCTACACCTTC
few,TRBV30,TRBJ2-2,-,CAWKRGNTGGELFF,TGTGCCTGGAAGAGGGGAAACACGGGCGGGGAGCTGTTTTTT
-,TRBV6-1,TRBJ1-1,TRBD1,CASRAGTGRNTEAFF,TGTGCCAGCAGAGCCGGGACAGGGAGGAACACTGAAGCTTTCTTT
many,TRBV10-3,TRBJ1-6,-,CAISVSRPENSPLHF,TGTGCCATCAGTGTGTCACGACCCGAGAATTCACCCCTCCACTTT
once,TRBV5-1,TRBJ2-7,-,CASSLNVRADEQYF,TGCGCCAGCAGCTTGAATGTCAGGGCCGACGAGCAGTACTTC
many,TRBV20-1,TRBJ2-5,-,CSARDSRAVQETQYF,TGCAGTGCTAGAGATTCCAGGGCAGTCCAAGAGACCCAGTACTTC
many,TRBV28,TRBJ2-2,-,CASSLSQGSTGELFF,TGTGCCAGCAGTTTGTCGCAGGGTAGCACCGGGGAGCTGTTTTTT
once,TRBV6-5,TRBJ1-6,TRBD1,CASSYDGTGYSPLHF,TGTGCCAGCAGTTACGACGGGACAGGGTATTCACCCCTCCACTTT
few,TRBV6-1,TRBJ1-1,TRBD1,CASSHTSGTGGEAFF,TGTGCCAGCAGCCACACTTCCGGGACAGGGGGCGAAGCTTTCTTT
many,TRBV19,TRBJ2-2,-,CASKIGTGVSTGELFF,TGTGCCAGTAAGATTGGCACGGGGGTGAGCACCGGGGAGCTGTTTTTT
-,TRBV28,TRBJ1-5,-,CASSWVGQPQHF,TGTGCCAGCAGTTGGGTGGGCCAGCCCCAGCATTTT
many,TRBV4-3,TRBJ1-1,-,CASSQARLKNTEAFF,TGCGCCAGCAGCCAAGCCCGACTAAAGAACACTGAAGCTTTCTTT
many,TRBV11-2,TRBJ1-1,-,CASSLDWSVVGNTEAFF,TGTGCCAGCAGCTTAGATTGGTCGGTAGTAGGGAACACTGAAGCTTTCTTT
few,TRBV4-1,TRBJ1-5,-,CASSQVAAGERPQHF,TGCGCCAGCAGCCAAGTAGCGGCAGGGGAAAGGCCCCAGCATTTT
few,TRBV11-2,TRBJ2-2,TRBD2,CASSLGREAGELFF,TGTGCCAGCAGCTTAGGTCGGGAGGCCGGGGAGCTGTTTTTT
many,TRBV28,TRBJ2-2,-,CASNAKRPRGTGELFF,TGTGCCAGCAATGCGAAGAGGCCCCGGGGCACCGGGGAGCTGTTTTTT
many,TRBV6-2/TRBV6-3,TRBJ2-2,TRBD1,CASSYGGTAVRTGELFF,TGTGCCAGCAGTTACGGTGGGACAGCCGTGAGAACTGGGGAGCTGTTTTTT
many,TRBV7-2,TRBJ2-4,-,CASSSNRIDIQYF,TGTGCCAGCAGCTCCAACAGGATCGACATTCAGTACTTC
once,TRBV28,TRBJ2-7,TRBD1,CASSKTGDKSYEQYF,TGTGCCAGCAGCAAAACAGGGGATAAGTCCTACGAGCAGTACTTC
-,TRBV20-1,TRBJ2-5,-,CSARDTQTGETQYF,TGCAGTGCTAGAGATACACAAACAGGGGAGACCCAGTACTTC
many,TRBV9,TRBJ2-5,-,CASSAPPTETQYF,TGTGCCAGCAGCGCCCCTCCGACGGAGACCCAGTACTTC
many,TRBV7-3,TRBJ1-1,-,CASREEEQAEAFF,TGTGCCAGCAGAGAGGAGGAACAAGCTGAAGCTTTCTTT
many,TRBV12-3/TRBV12-4,TRBJ1-1,-,CASSLTAGEGTEAFF,TGTGCCAGCAGCCTTACGGCAGGGGAAGGAACTGAAGCTTTCTTT
many,TRBV12-3/TRBV12-4,TRBJ2-7,-,CASSPSPKPASF,TGTGCCAGCAGTCCCTCCCCTAAGCCAGCGAGCTTC
many,TRBV27,TRBJ1-1,TRBD1,CASRRTGGGRTEAFF,TGTGCCAGCCGAAGGACAGGGGGAGGTCGGACTGAAGCTTTCTTT
-,TRBV30,TRBJ1-2,-,CAWSGGIHDYGYTF,TGTGCCTGGAGTGGAGGGATCCATGACTATGGCTACACCTTC
-,TRBV6-2/TRBV6-3,TRBJ1-5,-,CASSYLGDRNQPQHF,TGTGCCAGCAGTTACCTTGGGGATCGCAATCAGCCCCAGCATTTT
-,TRBV7-2,TRBJ1-2,TRBD1,CASSLATGGRLGYTF,TGTGCCAGCAGCTTAGCGACAGGGGGCCGTCTTGGCTACACCTTC
-,TRBV15,TRBJ2-5,TRBD1,CATSRDRGTGQETQYF,TGTGCCACCAGCAGAGATAGGGGGACAGGCCAAGAGACCCAGTACTTC
-,TRBV11-2,TRBJ1-2,TRBD1,CASSQGAEGYTF,TGTGCCAGCAGCCAGGGGGCAGAGGGCTACACCTTC
many,TRBV6-2/TRBV6-3,TRBJ1-6,-,CASSRGQLYNSPLHF,TGTGCCAGCAGTCGTGGACAACTCTATAATTCACCCCTCCACTTT
many,TRBV29-1,TRBJ2-5,TRBD2,CSVSRGGQETQYF,TGCAGCGTCTCTCGGGGGGGGCAAGAGACCCAGTACTTC
many,TRBV7-3,TRBJ1-1,-,CASSSIGGTEAFF,TGTGCCAGCAGCTCTATTGGGGGCACTGAAGCTTTCTTT
many,TRBV28,TRBJ2-7,-,CASSPTGPLNYEQYF,TGTGCCAGCAGCCCGACTGGACCGTTAAACTACGAGCAGTACTTC
many,TRBV12-3/TRBV12-4,TRBJ1-5,-,CASSLTGGGNQPQHF,TGTGCCAGCAGTCTGACAGGTGGGGGCAATCAGCCCCAGCATTTT
-,TRBV28,TRBJ2-2,-,CASSLVPGTGELFF,TGTGCCAGCAGTTTAGTCCCAGGGACCGGGGAGCTGTTTTTT